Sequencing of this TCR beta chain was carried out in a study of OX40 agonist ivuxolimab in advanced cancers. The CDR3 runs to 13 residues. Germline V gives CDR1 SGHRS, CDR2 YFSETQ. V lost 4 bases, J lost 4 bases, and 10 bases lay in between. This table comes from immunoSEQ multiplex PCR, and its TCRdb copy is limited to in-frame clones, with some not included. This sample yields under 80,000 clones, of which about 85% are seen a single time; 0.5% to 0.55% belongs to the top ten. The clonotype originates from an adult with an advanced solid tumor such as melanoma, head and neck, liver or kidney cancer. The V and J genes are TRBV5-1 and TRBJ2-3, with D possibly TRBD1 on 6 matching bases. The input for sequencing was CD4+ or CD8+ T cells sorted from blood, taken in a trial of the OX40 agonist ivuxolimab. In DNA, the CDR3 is TGCGCCAGCAGCACCAGGGGATCAGATACGCAGTATTTT. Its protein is CASSTRGSDTQYF.